Listed below are T cell receptor beta chains from one sample, sequenced in a study of T cells in localized non-small cell lung cancer. Only in-frame clones appear in the TCRdb table, and some are missing; sequencing was by immunoSEQ multiplex PCR. The data show 13,000 to 15,000 clones, 80% to 85% seen once. Sequencing used peripheral blood, obtained before any cancer treatment. The receptor set was obtained from an older female donor with stage I squamous cell lung carcinoma. Both conserved end residues are part of each CDR3. The order of the fields is CDR3 DNA, CDR3 protein, V gene, clone size, J gene, D gene. A D gene is named only where the DNA matches it firmly. Only some rows state a clone size, as once, few, many or a class for expanded clones.

TGTGCCAGCAGTACCTATAGCAATCAGCCCCAGCATTTT | CASSTYSNQPQHF | TRBV27 | few | TRBJ1-5 | NA
TGTGCCAGCAGCGACCGTGGGGTGAATGGCTACACCTTC | CASSDRGVNGYTF | TRBV7-2 | NA | TRBJ1-2 | NA
TGTGCCAGCAGTGAAGGACAGGGGGCGCAGTATTTT | CASSEGQGAQYF | TRBV6-4 | NA | TRBJ2-3 | TRBD1
TGTGCCATCAGTGAACGGGAGGTGGGTGTTAGCAATCAGCCCCAGCATTTT | CAISEREVGVSNQPQHF | TRBV10-3 | NA | TRBJ1-5 | NA
TGTGCCAGCTCACCTCCTTCGGACAGGGGAGGGTACAATGAGCAGTTCTTC | CASSPPSDRGGYNEQFF | TRBV18 | NA | TRBJ2-1 | TRBD1
TGTGCCAGCAGCGTAGATATCTATGGCTACACCTTC | CASSVDIYGYTF | TRBV9 | NA | TRBJ1-2 | NA
TGTGCCAGCAGCTGGGACAGGAAAAGTTTCACTGAAGCTTTCTTT | CASSWDRKSFTEAFF | TRBV13 | NA | TRBJ1-1 | TRBD1
TGTGCCAGCAGCCAAGATAGTTTACAGCCCCAGCATTTT | CASSQDSLQPQHF | TRBV14 | NA | TRBJ1-5 | NA
TGCAGCGTTGTTAGGGGGGGCCAAATGGGTGAGCAGTTCTTC | CSVVRGGQMGEQFF | TRBV29-1 | NA | TRBJ2-1 | NA
TGTGCCAGCCAGGGGCGAGACAGGGCTAATTCACCCCTCCACTTT | CASQGRDRANSPLHF | TRBV7-9 | NA | TRBJ1-6 | TRBD1
TGTGCCAGCAATCCCAACAGGGCAGAGACCCAGTACTTC | CASNPNRAETQYF | TRBV2 | NA | TRBJ2-5 | NA
TGTGCCAGCAGCCAATCGTGGGACAGGGTAAGAGAGACCCAGTACTTC | CASSQSWDRVRETQYF | TRBV13 | NA | TRBJ2-5 | TRBD1
TGTGCCAGCAGCTTAAGAGGACAGAGGGGGAACAATGAGCAGTTCTTC | CASSLRGQRGNNEQFF | TRBV7-2 | few | TRBJ2-1 | NA
TGTGCCAGCAGCTTTAGGCCGGGACAGGGGGCCTTCAATCAGCCCCAGCATTTT | CASSFRPGQGAFNQPQHF | TRBV5-5 | NA | TRBJ1-5 | TRBD1
TGTGCCAGCAGCTTGGGTCCGGAGGAGACTGAAGCTTTCTTT | CASSLGPEETEAFF | TRBV7-3 | NA | TRBJ1-1 | NA
TGTGCCAGCAGCTTAGACAGTGAAGCTTTCTTT | CASSLDSEAFF | TRBV7-2 | NA | TRBJ1-1 | NA
TGTGCCAGCAGCGTAGGGGGGGACTCCTACGAGCAGTACTTC | CASSVGGDSYEQYF | TRBV9 | NA | TRBJ2-7 | NA
TGCGCCAGCAGCCACGTTACACGGGAACTTAACTATGGCTACACCTTC | CASSHVTRELNYGYTF | TRBV4-3 | NA | TRBJ1-2 | NA
TGTGCCAGCAGCGGCCGGGACAGGGAAGCCGAGCAGTACTTC | CASSGRDREAEQYF | TRBV5-8 | once | TRBJ2-7 | TRBD1
TGTGCCAGCAGTTTTCGCGCAGGGTATTCAGCTTTCTTT | CASSFRAGYSAFF | TRBV28 | few | TRBJ1-1 | NA
TGTGCTAGCACCATACAATTAAGGTACTCTGGAAACACCATATATTTT | CASTIQLRYSGNTIYF | TRBV7-7 | NA | TRBJ1-3 | NA
TGTGCCAGCAGTGAAGGCAGTAGCGGGGGGGAGACCCAGTACTTC | CASSEGSSGGETQYF | TRBV6-1 | NA | TRBJ2-5 | TRBD2
TGTGCCAGTAGTATAGAGGGGAAACTAGCGTCGGCGCAGTATTTT | CASSIEGKLASAQYF | TRBV19 | NA | TRBJ2-3 | TRBD2
TGTGCCAGCAGTTACTCTAAGCCGACTGAAGCTTTCTTT | CASSYSKPTEAFF | TRBV6-6 | NA | TRBJ1-1 | NA
TGTGCCAGCAGTCTGGGACCCTCGTACCAAGAGACCCAGTACTTC | CASSLGPSYQETQYF | TRBV6-1 | few | TRBJ2-5 | NA
TGTGCCAGCAGAGGTAGCGGCCCTGAGCAGTTCTTC | CASRGSGPEQFF | TRBV2 | once | TRBJ2-1 | NA
TGTGCCAGTAGTGACAGGGTTGGGGGATCCTACGAGCAGTACTTC | CASSDRVGGSYEQYF | TRBV19 | NA | TRBJ2-7 | TRBD1
TGTGCCAGCAGCTTAGGGGTGGGACAGGGAAACACTGAAGCTTTCTTT | CASSLGVGQGNTEAFF | TRBV7-9 | NA | TRBJ1-1 | TRBD1
TGTGCCAGCTCAACAGACGGGAACTCTGGAAACACCATATATTTT | CASSTDGNSGNTIYF | TRBV7-2 | NA | TRBJ1-3 | NA
TGTGCCAGTATGACTAGCGGGGGGCCCACAGATACGCAGTATTTT | CASMTSGGPTDTQYF | TRBV19 | NA | TRBJ2-3 | TRBD2
TGTGCCATCAGTGAGTCTACAGGGAGGTACGAGCAGTACTTC | CAISESTGRYEQYF | TRBV10-3 | NA | TRBJ2-7 | NA
TGTGCCAGCAGTTACTCTGGGAGGACTGAAGCTTTCTTT | CASSYSGRTEAFF | TRBV6-5 | NA | TRBJ1-1 | NA
TGTGCCAGCAGCTTAGGCCTGAACACTGAAGCTTTCTTT | CASSLGLNTEAFF | TRBV11-3 | NA | TRBJ1-1 | NA
TGTGCCAGTAGTATAGATCGAACAGCTAACACTGAAGCTTTCTTT | CASSIDRTANTEAFF | TRBV19 | NA | TRBJ1-1 | NA
TGCAGCGTTGATGGAGGATTCCAAGAGACCCAGTACTTC | CSVDGGFQETQYF | TRBV29-1 | NA | TRBJ2-5 | NA
TGCGCCAGCAGTCCTTCGGGACAGATCTCCTACGAGCAGTACTTC | CASSPSGQISYEQYF | TRBV10-1 | NA | TRBJ2-7 | TRBD1
TGCGCCAGCAGACCCGAGGAGGGGGCGAAGGTCGAGCAGTACTTC | CASRPEEGAKVEQYF | TRBV23-1 | NA | TRBJ2-7 | NA
TGCGCCGGCAGCTTGGGCCGTAGCACAGATACGCAGTATTTT | CAGSLGRSTDTQYF | TRBV5-1 | NA | TRBJ2-3 | NA
TGTGCCAGCAGCTCACGACAGTTCCTTGGGGTAGAGACCCAGTACTTC | CASSSRQFLGVETQYF | TRBV5-4 | once | TRBJ2-5 | NA
TGTGCCAGCAGCGATGTAACAGGGGGGAGTTGGGCGCAGTATTTT | CASSDVTGGSWAQYF | TRBV9 | NA | TRBJ2-3 | TRBD1
TGTGCCAGCAGCCGGGACCTGCAGGGATTGTACTTC | CASSRDLQGLYF | TRBV6-6 | NA | TRBJ2-7 | NA
TGTGCCAGCAGCAAGTCCTCAGGTGTCACTGAAGCTTTCTTT | CASSKSSGVTEAFF | TRBV7-4 | NA | TRBJ1-1 | NA
TGTGCCAGCAGCTTACTACAGGGGGACGGGGAGCTGTTTTTT | CASSLLQGDGELFF | TRBV7-6 | NA | TRBJ2-2 | TRBD1
TGTGCCAGCAGCTTAGTGTCAGGGCAGGGAGAATGGGCAGATACGCAGTATTTT | CASSLVSGQGEWADTQYF | TRBV11-2 | NA | TRBJ2-3 | NA
TGTGCCAGCAGCTTAGAGAGCTCCTATAATTCACCCCTCCACTTT | CASSLESSYNSPLHF | TRBV7-2 | NA | TRBJ1-6 | NA
TGTGCCACCAGCAGAGATGGGGCAGGGTCACAGCCCCAGCATTTT | CATSRDGAGSQPQHF | TRBV15 | once | TRBJ1-5 | NA
TGTGCCAGTAGTACCTTGGGGGGACAGAGCAATCAGCCCCAGCATTTT | CASSTLGGQSNQPQHF | TRBV19 | few | TRBJ1-5 | TRBD1
TGTGCCAGCAGCGGCTATCGGACAGGGGCGGACACCGGGGAGCTGTTTTTT | CASSGYRTGADTGELFF | TRBV7-2 | NA | TRBJ2-2 | TRBD1
TGCAGCGTCGATCAGGGTGGCGGCACTGAAGCTTTCTTT | CSVDQGGGTEAFF | TRBV29-1 | NA | TRBJ1-1 | NA
TGTGCCAGCAGCTTAGAGAGCCAGGGGGCAGGGGAGACCCAGTACTTC | CASSLESQGAGETQYF | TRBV7-6 | NA | TRBJ2-5 | TRBD1
TGTGCCAGCAGCTTGAGGGGGGGCTCCTACGAGCAGTACTTC | CASSLRGGSYEQYF | TRBV11-3 | NA | TRBJ2-7 | NA
TGTGCCAGCTCACCTGGGCAGGCCCTCTATGGCTACACCTTC | CASSPGQALYGYTF | TRBV18 | few | TRBJ1-2 | NA
TGTGCCAGCAGTACTGGCTTGAGGGAGACCCAGTACTTC | CASSTGLRETQYF | TRBV6-5 | NA | TRBJ2-5 | NA